This TCR beta chain was captured in a study of OX40 agonist ivuxolimab in advanced cancers. CDR1 is SEHNR, CDR2 FQNEAQ, per germline (reference sequence). This CDR3 is built from 16 residues. V was cut by 1 base and J by 0 bases, with 12 bases left in between. The repertoire was sequenced with immunoSEQ multiplex PCR; TCRdb's copy has only in-frame clones and lacks some. The sample includes 50,000 to 60,000 clones, around 88% of them seen just once. The sample here was CD4+ or CD8+ T cells sorted from blood, taken in a trial of the OX40 agonist ivuxolimab. The source is an adult with an advanced solid tumor such as melanoma, head and neck, liver or kidney cancer. This chain connects TRBV7-9 to TRBJ1-1; D uncertain. The CDR3 is CASSLGSSELNTEAFF. The CDR3 DNA follows: TGTGCCAGCAGCTTAGGATCGTCAGAATTGAACACTGAAGCTTTCTTT.